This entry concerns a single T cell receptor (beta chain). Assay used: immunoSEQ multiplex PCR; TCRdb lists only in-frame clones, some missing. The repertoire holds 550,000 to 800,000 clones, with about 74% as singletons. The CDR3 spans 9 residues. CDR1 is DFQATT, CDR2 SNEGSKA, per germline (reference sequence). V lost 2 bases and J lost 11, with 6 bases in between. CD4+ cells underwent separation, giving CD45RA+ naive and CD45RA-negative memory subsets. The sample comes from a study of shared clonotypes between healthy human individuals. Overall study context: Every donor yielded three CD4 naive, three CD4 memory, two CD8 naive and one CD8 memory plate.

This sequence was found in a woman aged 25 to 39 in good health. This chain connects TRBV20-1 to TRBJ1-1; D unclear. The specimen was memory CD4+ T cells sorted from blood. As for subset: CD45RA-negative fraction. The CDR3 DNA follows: TGCAGTGCTAGATCCGATGCTTTCTTT. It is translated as CSARSDAFF.